This entry lists 25 T cell receptor beta chains sequenced from one sample in a study of read filtering for tumor transcriptome and immune sequencing. The library was built from about 400 ng RNA with molecular barcoded adaptors for alpha/delta and beta/gamma chains. TCRdb itself ran the reads through MiXCR, one entry per CDR3 protein. Of about 57,000 distinct CDR3 sequences detected, 20% appear once; the ten largest clones hold 17%. The sequencing sample was made of a population of CD138-negative cells sorted from bone marrow. The receptor set was obtained from a donor aged 40 or over with multiple myeloma.

This clonotype came up many times. V gene TRBV20-1 combines with J gene TRBJ1-1; no reliable D call. V was pared by 5 bases and J by 1 base, with 14 bases between. Germline V gives CDR1 DFQATT, CDR2 SNEGSKA (reference sequence). The CDR3 is made up of 14 amino acids. In DNA, the CDR3 is TGCAGTGCTCTTAAACCCCCTTCGAACACTGAAGCTTTCTTT. It encodes CSALKPPSNTEAFF.

This clonotype has at least ten counts. This chain links TRBV27 with TRBJ1-2, with 7 bases fitting TRBD1. The CDR3 spans 13 residues. The junction had 1 base not matched to a gene; V was cut back by 4 bases and J by 2 bases. Germline V lookup: CDR1 MNHEY, CDR2 SMNVEV (reference sequence). The CDR3 DNA follows: TGTGCCAGCAGTTCGACAGGGAACTATGGCTACACCTTC. Protein product: CASSSTGNYGYTF.

A remark on this clonotype: It may be a read error: a sequence one base away is much more abundant. The V call is TRBV24-1, the J call TRBJ2-2, with D possibly being TRBD1 (6 bases). The V gene's germline CDR1 is KGHDR and CDR2 SFDVKD. V was pared by 4 bases and J by 6 bases, with 14 bases between. The CDR3 length is 15 residues. In nucleotides, the CDR3 is TGTGCCACCAGTGACCGACAGGTACGGGCCGGGGAGCTGTTTTTT. This gives the protein CATSDRQVRAGELFF.

This clonotype turned up a few times. The chain is built from TRBV7-8 and TRBJ2-3, with 8 bases matching TRBD2. Germline V gives CDR1 SGHVS, CDR2 FQNEAQ. The CDR3 has 14 amino acids. V shed 8 bases and J 4 bases; nucleotides not matched to a gene: 8. CDR3 protein: CASGKTSAPDTQYF. DNA for the CDR3: TGTGCCAGCGGGAAGACTAGCGCCCCAGATACGCAGTATTTT.

V usage is TRBV5-4 and J usage is TRBJ2-2; TRBD1 matches at 7 bases. This CDR3 contains 15 residues. Germline CDR1 reads SGHNT; CDR2 reads YYREEE (reference sequence). The V and J ends lost 0 bases and 2 bases, in that order; junction bases with no gene match: 1. The CDR3, as DNA: TGTGCCAGCAGCTTGGACAGGGGTAACACCGGGGAGCTGTTTTTT. Its translation is CASSLDRGNTGELFF.

This clonotype was seen ten or more times. The CDR3 nucleotides are TGTGCCAGCAGTGTGGCAGTTACGAATGAGCAGTTCTTC. Translated, it gives CASSVAVTNEQFF. The chain has TRBV6-5 and TRBJ2-1; the D is unclear. V was pared by 5 bases and J by 7 bases, with 12 bases between. The CDR3 runs 13 residues. CDR1 is MNHEY, CDR2 SVGAGI, per germline.

The rearrangement uses TRBV14 and TRBJ2-4; 7 bases line up with TRBD2. The CDR3 consists of 18 residues. In germline, CDR1 is SGHDN, CDR2 FVKESK. The V and J ends lost 1 base and 3 bases, in that order; junction bases with no gene match: 12. CDR3 sequence (DNA): TGTGCCAGCAGCCAAGGGCTTGCGGGGGAACTTGGCAAAAACATTCAGTACTTC. Translating it yields CASSQGLAGELGKNIQYF.

This clonotype was recorded at least ten times. The V call is TRBV14, the J call TRBJ1-1, with D uncertain. CDR3 length: 13 amino acids. CDR1 SGHDN and CDR2 FVKESK come from the germline V gene. Trimming removed 2 bases from V and 0 bases from J, with 4 bases in between. The CDR3 DNA reads TGTGCCAGCAGCCAAAACTTGAACACTGAAGCTTTCTTT. Its protein is CASSQNLNTEAFF. Together with reference TRBV14 and TRBJ1-1, the CDR3 gives the full variable domain: EAGVTQFPSHSVIEKGQTVTLRCDPISGHDNLYWYRRVMGKEIKFLLHFVKESKQDESGMPNNRFLAERTGGTYSTLKVQPAELEDSGVYFCASSQNLNTEAFFGQGTRLTVV.

This clonotype was picked up many times. The rearrangement joins TRBV25-1 to TRBJ2-7; 9 bases align to TRBD1. The germline V gene encodes CDR1 MGHDK and CDR2 SYGVNS. The CDR3 runs to 16 residues. The V and J ends lost 2 bases and 3 bases, in that order; junction bases with no gene match: 8. CDR3 sequence (DNA): TGTGCCAGCAGTGAAGGTATCGGGACAGGGTACTACGAGCAGTACTTC. It encodes CASSEGIGTGYYEQYF.

Concerning this clonotype itself: This may be a read error: a much more frequent sequence differs by one nucleotide. CDR3 in amino acids: CSVSDPELYF. CDR3 DNA: TGCAGCGTTTCCGACCCCGAGCTGTACTTC. The rearrangement uses TRBV29-1 and TRBJ2-7; D is unclear. This CDR3 is 10 amino acids long. Germline V gene lookup returns CDR1 SQVTM and CDR2 ANQGSEA.

This clonotype was seen a handful of times. The V and J genes are TRBV28 and TRBJ2-5; 12 bases match TRBD1. The germline gives CDR1 MDHEN, CDR2 SYDVKM. V was pared by 1 base and J by 5 bases, with 14 bases of the junction left unmatched. This CDR3 is 19 amino acids long. The CDR3 nucleotides read TGTGCCAGCAGTTTATTATATGGGGGACAGGGGGCATTCGGTGAGACCCAGTACTTC. It is translated as CASSLLYGGQGAFGETQYF. The complete variable domain, with remaining parts taken from reference TRBV28 and TRBJ2-5, reads DVKVTQSSRYLVKRTGEKVFLECVQDMDHENMFWYRQDPGLGLRLIYFSYDVKMKEKGDIPEGYSVSREKKERFSLILESASTNQTSMYLCASSLLYGGQGAFGETQYFGPGTRLLVL.

The sample holds many counts of this clonotype. The V call is TRBV27, the J call TRBJ2-7; 8 bases match TRBD2. CDR1 is MNHEY, CDR2 SMNVEV, per germline (reference sequence). V gave up 7 bases and J gave up 7 bases; unmatched junction bases: 6. The CDR3 has 12 residues. In DNA form, the CDR3 reads TGTGCCAGCACTCCGGGAGGGGGGGAGCAGTACTTC. This encodes CASTPGGGEQYF.

With regard to this clonotype: A clone one base away is much larger, so this may be a read error. The gene calls are TRBV28 and TRBJ2-3; 10 nucleotides match TRBD1. The CDR3 sequence is 16 residues long. The germline V gene has CDR1 MDHEN and CDR2 SYDVKM. The chain's CDR3 is CAGSHRDRGATDTQYF. The CDR3 DNA follows: TGTGCCGGCAGTCACCGGGACAGGGGCGCCACAGATACGCAGTATTTT. Full variable domain (outside the CDR3, taken from reference TRBV28 and TRBJ2-3): DVKVTQSSRYLVKRTGEKVFLECVQDMDHENMFWYRQDPGLGLRLIYFSYDVKMKEKGDIPEGYSVSREKKERFSLILESASTNQTSMYLCAGSHRDRGATDTQYFGPGTRLTVL.

The V gene is TRBV2, the J gene TRBJ2-2; D is unclear. V was cut by 8 bases and J by 5 bases, with 15 bases left in between. CDR3 length: 14 amino acids. From germline, CDR1 is SNHLY and CDR2 FYNNEI. The CDR3 is CASRRVAGTGELFF. The CDR3 DNA reads as TGTGCCAGCCGCCGGGTAGCTGGTACCGGGGAGCTGTTTTTT.

This clonotype has just a few counts. A read error is possible here, since a much larger clone lies one base away. V and J are TRBV29-1 and TRBJ1-4; no reliable D call. Germline-derived CDR1 and CDR2 are SQVTM and ANQGSEA. CDR3 size: 12 residues. Here the CDR3 DNA reads TGCAGCGTTGAGGCAGAGAATGAAAAACTGTATTTT. As protein: CSVEAENEKLYF.

This clonotype was detected many times. The chain couples TRBV12-3 or TRBV12-4 to TRBJ2-5; D perhaps matches TRBD1 (6 bases). Deletions cut 3 bases from V and 2 bases from J, with 16 bases between. This CDR3 comprises 16 residues. The CDR3, as DNA: TGTGCCAGCAGTTTGGGCAGATCGGACAGTCAAGAGACCCAGTACTTC. Amino acids: CASSLGRSDSQETQYF.

In its sample, this clonotype was seen many times. J is TRBJ2-2 and V is TRBV10-3; D remains ambiguous. V was clipped by 0 bases and J by 0 bases, with 20 bases between them. The CDR3 spans 20 residues. Germline V gives CDR1 ENHRY, CDR2 SYGVKD. CDR3 loop: CAISESHGQEKKSNTGELFF. CDR3 DNA: TGTGCCATCAGTGAGTCCCACGGGCAGGAAAAAAAATCGAACACCGGGGAGCTGTTTTTT.

Worth noting for this clonotype: A much larger clone sits a single nucleotide away, making a read error possible. V gene TRBV29-1 combines with J gene TRBJ2-1, with TRBD1 matching 9 bases. This CDR3 contains 15 residues. Looked up from germline, CDR1 is SQVTM and CDR2 is ANQGSEA. CDR3 DNA sequence: TGCAGCGTATCCGGGACAGGGAGCTCCTACAATGAGCAGCTCTTC. Translating gives CSVSGTGSSYNEQLF.

This clonotype was counted many times. The genes are TRBV7-9 and TRBJ2-7, with TRBD2 matching 8 bases. The CDR3 is made up of 16 amino acids. The ends lost 1 base at V and 3 bases at J; junction bases unmatched: 8. Per the germline V gene, CDR1 is SEHNR and CDR2 is FQNEAQ (reference sequence). CDR3 bases: TGTGCCAGCAGCTTAGAGGGAAGCGGGAGAAGCTACGAGCAGTACTTC. Amino acids: CASSLEGSGRSYEQYF.

This clonotype was observed many times. The chain combines TRBV5-5 with TRBJ2-1; no clear D gene. Germline-derived CDR1 and CDR2 are SGHKS and YYEKEE (reference sequence). The CDR3 length is 14 residues. Deletions cut 0 bases from V and 2 bases from J, with 6 bases between. DNA for the CDR3: TGTGCCAGCAGCTTGGGAGTAGCCTACAATGAGCAGTTCTTC. It codes for CASSLGVAYNEQFF.

This clonotype was counted many times. The CDR3 DNA reads TGCAGCGTTCATGACAATGAGCAGTTCTTC. This sequence encodes CSVHDNEQFF. This chain connects TRBV29-1 to TRBJ2-1; no reliable D call. V lost 5 bases and J lost 5, with 4 bases in between. There are 10 residues in the CDR3. Looked up from germline, CDR1 is SQVTM and CDR2 is ANQGSEA.

This clonotype has a count of ten or more. The chain has TRBV19 and TRBJ2-1, with D perhaps matching TRBD1 (5 bases). Germline V gene data show CDR1 as LNHDA and CDR2 as SQIVND (reference sequence). V lost 5 bases and J lost 8, with 16 bases in between. The CDR3 spans 14 residues. CDR3 region: CASSRSGEGDEQFF. The CDR3 coding sequence is TGTGCCAGTAGTCGGTCAGGTGAAGGGGATGAGCAGTTCTTC.

This clonotype was detected ten times or more. This sequence joins TRBV28 and TRBJ2-7; 7 bases are a match to TRBD1. This CDR3 is built from 13 residues. The trim removed 7 bases at V and 0 bases at J, leaving 3 bases unmatched. Germline-derived CDR1 and CDR2 are MDHEN and SYDVKM. DNA of the CDR3: TGTGCCAGCATCGGGACAGCCTCCTACGAGCAGTACTTC. It yields the protein CASIGTASYEQYF.

Notes on this clonotype: A much bigger clone sits one base away, suggesting this may be a read error. V is TRBV5-1 and J is TRBJ2-3; 15 bases match TRBD2. This CDR3 is built from 18 residues. V trimming: 3 bases; J trimming: 4 bases; junction bases outside the gene matches: 9. The germline V gene has CDR1 SGHRS and CDR2 YFSETQ. The CDR3 loop reads CASSSGTSGGPYADTQYF. The DNA of the CDR3 is TGCGCCAGCAGCTCCGGGACTAGCGGGGGGCCCTACGCAGATACGCAGTATTTT.

The table lists this clonotype with many counts. V is TRBV20-1 and J is TRBJ2-5; weak D call: TRBD2 (6 bases). The CDR3 consists of 13 residues. Germline V gene sequence: CDR1 DFQATT, CDR2 SNEGSKA (reference sequence). V was clipped by 2 bases and J by 4 bases, with 11 bases between them. CDR3 loop: CSARMEGGETQYF. CDR3 coding DNA: TGCAGTGCTAGAATGGAGGGTGGAGAGACCCAGTACTTC.